Included here is one TCR beta chain sequence, with context. For the second PCR, which ran for roughly 7 to 11 cycles, a sample-barcoded 5' primer and a J-beta primer mix were used. TCRdb recomputed calls from the 5' RACE reads with MiXCR, one row per CDR3 protein. Altogether hundreds of thousands of distinct CDR3 sequences are present, around half being singletons, with the ten largest covering roughly 25%. This specimen belongs to a study of blood T cells in healthy people across ages. V dropped 3 bases and J dropped 8 bases, with 14 bases sitting between them. The CDR3 has 14 residues. Healthy individuals of Caucasian origin from Russia, aged 6 to 90, served as donors.

The rearrangement uses TRBV12-3 or TRBV12-4 and TRBJ2-1; a weak D match, TRBD1 (6 bases). This TCR derives from an elderly man in good health. The sequencing sample was made of blood. CDR3 nucleotides: TGTGCCAGCAGTTTCAGGGGTGTGAGCGATGAGCAGTTCTTC. Translating gives CASSFRGVSDEQFF.